The sequence of this T cell receptor (beta chain) was determined in a study of radiation and T cells in renal cell carcinoma. Specified time point: baseline pretreatment blood. Noted treatment: 15 Gy SBRT to primary tumor, nephrectomy 4 weeks later. Serial blood draws occurred at baseline and 2 and 4 weeks post-SBRT. The CDR3 length is 16 residues. The germline CDR1 and CDR2 sequences are LNHDA and SQIVND (reference sequence). Trimming took 4 bases from V and 2 from J, leaving 17 bases between them. Clones were read by immunoSEQ multiplex PCR, and TCRdb kept only the in-frame ones, dropping some. The sample includes under 65,000 clones, roughly three quarters seen only once; the top ten take 6% to 8%. Study conclusions and caveats: Without pretreatment biopsies, baseline tumor clonotype presence was undetermined. Top tumor clonotypes rose in blood 2 weeks post-radiation, then contracted.

Points on this clone: Its antigen is currently unknown.

The specimen was blood, collected from a patient whose treatment included radiotherapy and nephrectomy. The chain combines TRBV19 with TRBJ1-2; D ambiguous. The sequence derives from a man aged 55 to 70 with renal cell carcinoma. As DNA, the CDR3 is TGTGCCAGTAGTAACGGGAGAGGAGGTTCCAACTATGGCTACACCTTC. This translates into CASSNGRGGSNYGYTF.